Listed below are T cell receptor beta chains from one sample, sequenced in a study of cytomegalovirus exposure and HLA in healthy donors. This table comes from immunoSEQ multiplex PCR, and its TCRdb copy is limited to in-frame clones, with some not included. This table holds under 150,000 clones, over 65% found once. The sample comprised PBMCs. The origin of the receptors is a woman in her late teens or twenties in good health and CMV-seronegative. Both conserved end residues are part of each CDR3. Fields, in order: J gene, D gene, V gene, clone size, CDR3 DNA, CDR3 protein. A D gene is named only where the DNA matches it firmly. A row's size may be missing; if present it is once, few, many or a size class.

TRBJ1-4 - TRBV7-9 - TGTGCCAGCAGCTTAGTCTGGAACGGGGATGAAAAACTGTTTTTT CASSLVWNGDEKLFF
TRBJ1-1 TRBD1 TRBV18 - TGTGCCAGCTCACCACCTCCGGGACAGCCTAACACTGAAGCTTTCTTT CASSPPPGQPNTEAFF
TRBJ2-2 - TRBV6-5 - TGTGCCAGCAGACCCCCAGGGGACACCGGGGAGCTGTTTTTT CASRPPGDTGELFF
TRBJ1-2 - TRBV11-2 - TGTGCCAGCAGCTCAAATTACGGGAGTCCCTATGGCTACACCTTC CASSSNYGSPYGYTF
TRBJ2-6 - TRBV9 - TGTGCCAGCAGCGGCCATAGCTCTGGGGCCAACGTCCTGACTTTC CASSGHSSGANVLTF
TRBJ1-1 - TRBV18 - TGTGCCAGCTCACCAGGGGGCTTTAGTGAAGCTTTCTTT CASSPGGFSEAFF
TRBJ2-1 TRBD2 TRBV7-7 - TGTGCTAGCAGCTTAAGAGCGGGAGGGCCGGATGAGCAGTTCTTC CASSLRAGGPDEQFF
TRBJ1-6 - TRBV30 once TGTGCCTGGCGACTCTTAAGCTCCTATAATTCACCCCTCCACTTT CAWRLLSSYNSPLHF
TRBJ2-1 - TRBV7-6 - TGTGCCAGCAGCTTGAGCGGTCCCCCAAGCAATGAGCAGTTCTTC CASSLSGPPSNEQFF
TRBJ1-6 - TRBV27 - TGTGCCAGCAGTCAATCCGGGAATTCACCCCTCCACTTT CASSQSGNSPLHF
TRBJ1-1 - TRBV27 - TGTGCCAGCAGTTTATCTAACAGGAACACTGAAGCTTTCTTT CASSLSNRNTEAFF
TRBJ1-6 TRBD1 TRBV6-1 - TGTGCCAGCAGTGTTACAGGGGCATTCGATAATTCACCCCTCCACTTT CASSVTGAFDNSPLHF
TRBJ1-1 - TRBV6-5 few TGTGCCAGCAGTTACATTCCGGGTATTTCTGAAGCTTTCTTT CASSYIPGISEAFF
TRBJ1-4 - TRBV2 - TGTGCCAGCGGAGGACGGGAGTCAACTAATGAAAAACTGTTTTTT CASGGRESTNEKLFF
TRBJ1-2 - TRBV7-2 few TGTGCCAGCAGCTTAGCAGGCCAGGGAAATGGTATGAGTGGCTACACCTTC CASSLAGQGNGMSGYTF
TRBJ2-5 TRBD1 TRBV7-9 - TGTGCCAGCGGACCCCTACAGGGGGCCCAAGAGACCCAGTACTTC CASGPLQGAQETQYF
TRBJ1-2 TRBD1 TRBV4-3 - TGCGCCAGCAGCCTTAGACAGGGGCCCTACACTAACTATGGCTACACCTTC CASSLRQGPYTNYGYTF
TRBJ1-5 - TRBV15 - TGTGCCACCAGCAGAGATGGGAGACCCCAGCATTTT CATSRDGRPQHF
TRBJ1-2 TRBD1 TRBV28 - TGTGCCAGCAGTTCGGACAGGGTGACCTATGGCTACACCTTC CASSSDRVTYGYTF
TRBJ2-3 TRBD1 TRBV6-6 - TGTGCCAGCGTCGTTCCAGGGGGCTCGGATACGCAGTATTTT CASVVPGGSDTQYF
TRBJ2-7 - TRBV6-1 many TGTGCCAGCAGTGTGCGGGACAGCATCTACGAGCAGTACTTC CASSVRDSIYEQYF
TRBJ1-5 - TRBV30 - TGTGCCTGGGGACGGGGTGAGCCCCAGCATTTT CAWGRGEPQHF
TRBJ2-1 - TRBV29-1 few TGCAGCGCTCCGGACGGGAGCCCCTACAATGAGCAGTTCTTC CSAPDGSPYNEQFF
TRBJ2-1 - TRBV15 - TGTGCCACCAGCCTACAAACGGGGTCCGATGAGCAGTTCTTC CATSLQTGSDEQFF
TRBJ2-3 - TRBV28 - TGTGCCAGCAGTTTCGAGGTCGGGAGCACAGATACGCAGTATTTT CASSFEVGSTDTQYF
TRBJ2-5 TRBD1 TRBV2 - TGTGCCAGCAACCTAGAGGACAGGGACGAGACCCAGTACTTC CASNLEDRDETQYF
TRBJ2-7 TRBD1 TRBV27 - TGTGCCAGCAGTCAGGGGGCTGAGCAGTACTTC CASSQGAEQYF
TRBJ2-5 TRBD2 TRBV28 - TGTGCCAGCAGTTTGCGGACTAGCGGGGGCAGGTGGGTAGGAGAGACCCAGTACTTC CASSLRTSGGRWVGETQYF
TRBJ1-2 TRBD1 TRBV4-3 - TGCGCCAGCAGCCCTAAACCGGGACAGCCTTCTAACTATGGCTACACCTTC CASSPKPGQPSNYGYTF
TRBJ1-1 - TRBV11-3 - TGTGCCAGCAGCTTTGGACATCCTTACACTGAAGCTTTCTTT CASSFGHPYTEAFF
TRBJ2-1 - TRBV5-1 - TGCGCCAGCAGCTTGGTGGCTGCCCTCTACAATGAGCAGTTCTTC CASSLVAALYNEQFF
TRBJ2-7 - TRBV18 - TGTGCCAGCTCACCGGGACAATCCAACGAGCAGTACTTC CASSPGQSNEQYF
TRBJ2-1 - TRBV7-9 - TGTGCCAGCAGCTCCTCAGACAGACTAGGGGCGTTCTACAATGAGCAGTTCTTC CASSSSDRLGAFYNEQFF
TRBJ1-1 TRBD1 TRBV19 - TGTGCCAGTAGTCGGGACAGGGTAAACGCTTTCTTT CASSRDRVNAFF